The 22 T cell receptor beta chains in this list originate from one sample, sequenced in a study of naive and memory T cell subsets. An equimolar mix of two oligonucleotides served as the beta constant-region primer for TRBC1 and TRBC2. TCRdb re-derived calls from the UMI-ligation and nested PCR reads in MiXCR, one entry per CDR3 protein. The table has approximately 140,000 distinct CDR3 sequences, about a sixth seen once. The sample comprised naive CD4+ T cells from blood. The receptors were sampled from a human donor in good health.

The chain uses TRBV6-2 or TRBV6-3 and TRBJ1-5, with TRBD1 matching over 7 bases. This CDR3 comprises 14 residues. From germline, CDR1 is MNHEY and CDR2 SVGEGT. V lost 3 bases to trimming and J lost 4 bases; unmatched junction nucleotides: 3. The chain's CDR3 is CASSYFRGNQPQHF. CDR3 nucleotide sequence: TGTGCCAGCAGTTATTTCAGGGGGAATCAGCCCCAGCATTTT.

This clonotype was detected a few times. The chain carries TRBV29-1 and TRBJ2-1; the D gene could be TRBD1 or TRBD2 (5 bases each). Germline V gene data show CDR1 as SQVTM and CDR2 as ANQGSEA. The CDR3 length is 15 residues. V dropped 6 bases and J dropped 4 bases, with 19 bases sitting between them. The CDR3 protein is CSVPLKYGGYNEQFF. CDR3 in DNA: TGCAGCGTGCCTCTAAAGTATGGGGGTTACAATGAGCAGTTCTTC.

The rearrangement links TRBV20-1 to TRBJ2-1; D uncertain. Trimming took 3 bases from V and 3 from J, leaving 12 bases between them. The CDR3 is made up of 14 amino acids. Germline assignment: CDR1 DFQATT and CDR2 SNEGSKA (reference sequence). The CDR3 DNA reads TGCAGTGCTAGTGAGCATGAGTTCTACAATGAGCAGTTCTTC. This codes for CSASEHEFYNEQFF.

This clonotype was detected a few times. This rearrangement joins TRBV11-2 to TRBJ2-2; D may correspond to TRBD1 or TRBD2 (5 bases each). There are 13 residues in the CDR3. V gave up 5 bases and J gave up 6 bases, with 10 bases separating them. CDR1 and CDR2 (germline): SGHAT, FQNNGV. The CDR3, as DNA: TGTGCCAGCAGCCGGGACGGGGCCGGGGAGCTGTTTTTT. It is translated as CASSRDGAGELFF.

The rearrangement joins TRBV18 to TRBJ1-5; D ambiguous. Germline CDR1 KGHSH, CDR2 LQKENI. The CDR3 extends over 13 amino acids. V was shortened by 3 bases and J by 10 bases, with 13 bases between the two germline ends. The CDR3 sequence: CASSPPGVNPQHF. In DNA form, the CDR3 reads TGTGCCAGCTCACCCCCTGGAGTTAATCCCCAGCATTTT. The full variable domain, in which reference TRBV18 and TRBJ1-5 provide the parts outside the CDR3, is NAGVMQNPRHLVRRRGQEARLRCSPMKGHSHVYWYRQLPEEGLKFMVYLQKENIIDESGMPKERFSAEFPKEGPSILRIQQVVRGDSAAYFCASSPPGVNPQHFGDGTRLSIL.

The V call is TRBV6-1, the J call TRBJ1-5; possibly TRBD1 for D (6 bases). V lost 7 bases and J 5 bases, leaving 15 bases between the germline ends. The CDR3 extends over 14 amino acids. Germline V CDR1 and CDR2: MNHNS, SASEGT. The CDR3 nucleotides are TGTGCCAGCACCGTGGACAGTACCTATCAGCCCCAGCATTTT. Amino acid sequence: CASTVDSTYQPQHF.

The chain uses TRBV28 and TRBJ2-2, with D possibly matching TRBD1 (6 bases). The CDR3 runs 16 residues. V lost 6 bases, J lost 1 base, and 15 bases lay in between. Germline V lookup: CDR1 MDHEN, CDR2 SYDVKM. CDR3: CASSPLGRGNTGELFF. In DNA, the CDR3 is TGTGCCAGCAGCCCCCTAGGCAGGGGGAACACCGGGGAGCTGTTTTTT.

Only a few counts were recorded for this clonotype. J is TRBJ2-5 and V is TRBV15; 7 bases agree with TRBD1. This CDR3 comprises 14 residues. Germline assignment: CDR1 LNHNV and CDR2 YYDKDF (reference sequence). With V trimmed by 3 bases and J by 4 bases, 5 bases remained unmatched. CDR3 residues: CATSSYRGGETQYF. The CDR3 DNA sequence: TGTGCCACCAGCAGTTACAGGGGCGGAGAGACCCAGTACTTC.

This clonotype was observed a handful of times. This chain joins TRBV7-9 and TRBJ2-7, with D possibly TRBD1 on 5 matching bases. Germline CDR1 and CDR2: SEHNR and FQNEAQ (reference sequence). V lost 1 base and J 2 bases, leaving 12 bases between the germline ends. The CDR3 extends over 15 amino acids. The CDR3 sequence is CASSLGQGLAYEQYF. CDR3 nucleotides: TGTGCCAGCAGCTTAGGGCAGGGATTAGCCTACGAGCAGTACTTC.

The chain's CDR3 is CASSLLGGPAGELFF. DNA of the CDR3: TGCGCCAGCAGCTTGTTGGGAGGGCCGGCCGGGGAGCTGTTTTTT. This chain joins TRBV5-1 and TRBJ2-2, with 7 positions matching TRBD2. The V gene's germline CDR1 is SGHRS and CDR2 YFSETQ. With V trimmed by 1 base and J by 6 bases, 6 bases remained unmatched. This CDR3 has 15 amino acids.

In DNA form, the CDR3 reads TGTGCCAGCAGCTTAAGGACAGGTTTCCCCTACGAGCAGTACTTC. Encoded protein: CASSLRTGFPYEQYF. The V call is TRBV11-2, the J call TRBJ2-7, with 7 nucleotides matching TRBD1. Losses at the gene ends were 2 bases for V and 2 bases for J; bases not matched to a gene: 6. From germline, CDR1 is SGHAT and CDR2 FQNNGV. The CDR3 length is 15 residues.

The V call is TRBV19, the J call TRBJ2-1, with TRBD2 matching 11 bases. This CDR3 has 15 amino acids. Germline CDR1 LNHDA, CDR2 SQIVND (reference sequence). Trimming took 3 bases from V and 8 from J; bases not matched to a gene: 6. CDR3 in DNA: TGTGCCAGTAGTATTTTAGCGGGAGGGGGTCATGAGCAGTTCTTC. Encoded protein: CASSILAGGGHEQFF. The whole variable domain, remainder taken from reference TRBV19 and TRBJ2-1, is DGGITQSPKYLFRKEGQNVTLSCEQNLNHDAMYWYRQDPGQGLRLIYYSQIVNDFQKGDIAEGYSVSREKKESFPLTVTSAQKNPTAFYLCASSILAGGGHEQFFGPGTRLTVL.

The chain links TRBV3-1 to TRBJ1-5, with D unresolved. The CDR3 runs 14 residues. CDR1 and CDR2 from the germline V gene are LGHDT and YNNKEL (reference sequence). The V end lost 1 base, the J end lost 5 bases, and 9 bases lay between the germline ends. CDR3 coding DNA: TGTGCCAGCAGCCAAGGAGGGTTGGATCAGCCCCAGCATTTT. This codes for CASSQGGLDQPQHF. The full variable domain, with the rest looked up from reference TRBV3-1 and TRBJ1-5, is DTAVSQTPKYLVTQMGNDKSIKCEQNLGHDTMYWYKQDSKKFLKIMFSYNNKELIINETVPNRFSPKSPDKAHLNLHINSLELGDSAVYFCASSQGGLDQPQHFGDGTRLSIL.

This clonotype has more than one count but fewer than ten. CDR3 DNA: TGTGCCAGTAGTATTCTTAGCCTAGACAATGAGCAGTTCTTC. It specifies CASSILSLDNEQFF. The chain has TRBV19 and TRBJ2-1; D ambiguous. Germline V CDR1 and CDR2: LNHDA, SQIVND (reference sequence). This CDR3 has 14 amino acids. The germline V and J ends were trimmed by 3 bases and 5 bases, with 11 bases remaining between them.

The genes are TRBV29-1 and TRBJ2-7; 8 bases are a match to TRBD1. The CDR3 sequence is 13 residues long. The germline gives CDR1 SQVTM, CDR2 ANQGSEA. The V segment lost 1 base and the J segment 2 bases; nucleotides outside the gene matches: 1. CDR3 sequence (DNA): TGCAGCGTTGAAGGGACAGGGACCTACGAGCAGTACTTC. Translation gives CSVEGTGTYEQYF.

The chain employs TRBV7-9 and TRBJ2-1; a weak D match, TRBD2 (6 bases). Trimming pared 0 bases from V and 3 bases from J, leaving 15 bases between. CDR1 is SEHNR, CDR2 FQNEAQ, per germline (reference sequence). CDR3 size: 17 residues. The CDR3 reads CASSLALPRDYYNEQFF. The CDR3 region has the DNA TGTGCCAGCAGCTTAGCCCTTCCGCGGGATTACTACAATGAGCAGTTCTTC.

V gene TRBV20-1 combines with J gene TRBJ1-3; D uncertain. V lost 0 bases and J 4 bases, leaving 4 bases between the germline ends. The CDR3 is made up of 12 amino acids. Germline V gene sequence: CDR1 DFQATT, CDR2 SNEGSKA (reference sequence). CDR3 in amino acids: CSARDDGNTIYF. The DNA of the CDR3 is TGCAGTGCTAGAGACGACGGAAACACCATATATTTT.

V gene TRBV12-3 or TRBV12-4 combines with J gene TRBJ1-4, with 7 bases identical to TRBD1. The length of the CDR3 is 15 residues. V was pared by 5 bases and J by 3 bases, with 6 bases of the junction left unmatched. CDR3 in DNA: TGTGCCAGCAGTGCCCGACAGGGACCTAATGAAAAACTGTTTTTT. Protein sequence: CASSARQGPNEKLFF.

This clonotype was seen at least ten times. The V gene is TRBV12-3 or TRBV12-4, the J gene TRBJ2-1; 8 bases line up with TRBD1. This CDR3 is 14 amino acids long. V shed 4 bases and J 4 bases; nucleotides not matched to a gene: 3. The CDR3 sequence is CASSSGQEYNEQFF. CDR3 nucleotide sequence: TGTGCCAGCAGTTCGGGACAGGAGTACAATGAGCAGTTCTTC.

V usage is TRBV18 and J usage is TRBJ2-1, with D possibly being TRBD2 (6 bases). Germline CDR1 is KGHSH and CDR2 is LQKENI. This CDR3 contains 15 residues. Between the trimmed V and J ends, which lost 6 bases and 10 bases, there was a span of 22 bases. The chain's CDR3 is CASSPGTAGLAEQFF. The CDR3 DNA follows: TGTGCCAGCTCCCCCGGGACTGCCGGCTTGGCGGAGCAGTTCTTC.

This clonotype was counted only a few times. This chain links TRBV10-3 with TRBJ2-1; 16 bases align to TRBD2. V trimming: 6 bases; J trimming: 0 bases; junction bases outside the gene matches: 5. This CDR3 spans 18 amino acids. Germline lookup yields CDR1 ENHRY and CDR2 SYGVKD. The CDR3, as DNA: TGTGCCATCAGGAGGGGACTAGCGGGAGGGAGCTCCTACAATGAGCAGTTCTTC. This codes for CAIRRGLAGGSSYNEQFF.

The V gene is TRBV2, the J gene TRBJ2-7, with no clear D. From germline, CDR1 is SNHLY and CDR2 FYNNEI. The CDR3 runs 12 residues. The ends were cut back, 2 bases at V and 3 bases at J, with 5 bases in the middle. CDR3 bases: TGTGCCAGCAGTGAATCGTACTACGAGCAGTACTTC. Translation: CASSESYYEQYF.